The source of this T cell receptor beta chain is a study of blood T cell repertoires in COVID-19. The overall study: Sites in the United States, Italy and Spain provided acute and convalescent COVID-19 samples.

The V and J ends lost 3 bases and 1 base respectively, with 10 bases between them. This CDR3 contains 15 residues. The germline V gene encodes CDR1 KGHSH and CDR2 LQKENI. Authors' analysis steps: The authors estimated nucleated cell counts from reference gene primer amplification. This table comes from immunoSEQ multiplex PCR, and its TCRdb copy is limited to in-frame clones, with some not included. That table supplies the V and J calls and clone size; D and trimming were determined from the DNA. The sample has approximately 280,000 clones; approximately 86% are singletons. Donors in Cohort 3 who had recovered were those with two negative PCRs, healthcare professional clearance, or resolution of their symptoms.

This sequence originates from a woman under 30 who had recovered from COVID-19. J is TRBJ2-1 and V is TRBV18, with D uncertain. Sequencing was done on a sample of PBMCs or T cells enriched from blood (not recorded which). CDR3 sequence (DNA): TGTGCCAGCTCACCTTCGGGTGGTTCCTACAATGAGCAGTTCTTC. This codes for CASSPSGGSYNEQFF.